Detailed here is one T cell receptor (beta chain). Its target is unknown. The data stem from a study of blood T cells in healthy people across ages. Study-level results: Naive CD4+ cells and diversity were both higher in long-lived donors than in aged donors.

Trimming cost V 1 base and J 2 bases; bases outside gene matches: 3. There are 17 residues in the CDR3. Together with a sample-barcoded 5' primer, a J-beta primer mix was included in a second PCR lasting roughly 6 to 12 cycles. From the 5' RACE reads, TCRdb called clonotypes with MiXCR, one entry per CDR3 protein. The sample has 540,000 or so distinct CDR3 sequences; less than 25% are singletons. The sample was also linked to a second study, of T cells of mothers and their children. This second report adds: Unrelated pairs and related pairs have their TCR recombination output shaped similarly by thymic selection.

The receptor was derived from a boy aged 5-17 years in good health. The V and J genes are TRBV12-3 or TRBV12-4 and TRBJ2-7, with TRBD2 matching 15 bases. Sequenced sample: blood. The CDR3, as DNA: TGTGCCAGCAGTTTAGAGGGACTAGCGGGGGGAACCTACGAGCAGTACTTC. Amino acids: CASSLEGLAGGTYEQYF.